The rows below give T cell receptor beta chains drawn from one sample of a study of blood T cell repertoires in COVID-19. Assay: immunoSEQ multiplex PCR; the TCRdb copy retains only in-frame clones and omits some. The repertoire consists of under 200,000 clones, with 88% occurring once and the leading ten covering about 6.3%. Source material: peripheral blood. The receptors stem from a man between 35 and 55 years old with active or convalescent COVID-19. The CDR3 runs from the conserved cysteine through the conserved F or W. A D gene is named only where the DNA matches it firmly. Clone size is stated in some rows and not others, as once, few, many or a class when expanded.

CASSLAHRQGTNSEAFF | TGTGCCAGCAGCTTGGCACATCGACAGGGGACGAATAGTGAAGCTTTCTTT | 17 | TRBJ1-1 | TRBD1 | TRBV5-4 | NA
CAISAGITDTQYF | TGTGCCATCAGTGCCGGGATAACAGATACGCAGTATTTT | 13 | TRBJ2-3 | NA | TRBV10-3 | NA
CASKGNDETQYF | TGTGCCAGCAAGGGGAACGACGAGACCCAGTACTTC | 12 | TRBJ2-5 | NA | TRBV25-1 | NA
CASSPPLSGELFF | TGTGCCAGCAGCCCCCCCTTATCCGGGGAGCTGTTTTTT | 13 | TRBJ2-2 | NA | TRBV7-3 | once
CASSRQPMNTEAFF | TGTGCCAGCAGCCGACAGCCTATGAACACTGAAGCTTTCTTT | 14 | TRBJ1-1 | NA | TRBV9 | NA
CASSLTQGFTEAFF | TGTGCCAGCAGCCTCACCCAGGGTTTCACTGAAGCTTTCTTT | 14 | TRBJ1-1 | NA | TRBV14 | NA
CASSLRTKQETQYF | TGCGCCAGCAGCTTGAGGACTAAACAAGAGACCCAGTACTTC | 14 | TRBJ2-5 | NA | TRBV5-1 | NA
CASSLEQGYEQYF | TGTGCCAGCAGCTTAGAACAGGGCTACGAGCAGTACTTC | 13 | TRBJ2-7 | NA | TRBV7-3 | NA
CASSFGQGAYNEQFF | TGTGCCAGCAGCTTCGGACAGGGGGCGTACAATGAGCAGTTCTTC | 15 | TRBJ2-1 | TRBD1 | TRBV5-4 | NA
CASSLKEGHYGYTF | TGTGCCAGCAGTTTAAAGGAGGGGCACTATGGCTACACCTTC | 14 | TRBJ1-2 | NA | TRBV27 | NA
CASSDRDRTYNEQFF | TGTGCCAGCAGCGACCGGGACAGAACCTACAATGAGCAGTTCTTC | 15 | TRBJ2-1 | TRBD1 | TRBV7-9 | NA
CASSQAGGQSNQPQHF | TGTGCCAGCAGCCAAGCGGGGGGGCAAAGCAATCAGCCCCAGCATTTT | 16 | TRBJ1-5 | NA | TRBV3-1/TRBV3-2 | NA
CASSDTVADTQYF | TGTGCCAGCAGCGACACCGTGGCAGATACGCAGTATTTT | 13 | TRBJ2-3 | NA | TRBV6-5 | NA
CASSQEPGQGLIWELFF | TGTGCCAGCAGCCAAGAGCCCGGACAGGGGCTAATCTGGGAGCTGTTTTTT | 17 | TRBJ2-2 | TRBD1 | TRBV3-1/TRBV3-2 | NA
CASTRADRGSHEQYF | TGTGCCAGCACCAGAGCGGACAGGGGGAGCCACGAGCAGTACTTC | 15 | TRBJ2-7 | TRBD1 | TRBV6-5 | NA